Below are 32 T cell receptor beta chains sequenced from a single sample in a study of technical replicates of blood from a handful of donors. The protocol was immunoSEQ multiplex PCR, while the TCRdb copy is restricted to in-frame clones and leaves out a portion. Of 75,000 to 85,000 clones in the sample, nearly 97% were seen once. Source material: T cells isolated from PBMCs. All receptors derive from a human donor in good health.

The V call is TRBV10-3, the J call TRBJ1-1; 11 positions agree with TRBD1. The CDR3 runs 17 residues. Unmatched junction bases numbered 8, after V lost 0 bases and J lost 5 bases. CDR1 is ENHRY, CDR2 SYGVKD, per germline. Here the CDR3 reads CAISESGYGTGGTEAFF. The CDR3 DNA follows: TGTGCCATCAGTGAGTCGGGCTATGGGACAGGGGGGACTGAAGCTTTCTTT.

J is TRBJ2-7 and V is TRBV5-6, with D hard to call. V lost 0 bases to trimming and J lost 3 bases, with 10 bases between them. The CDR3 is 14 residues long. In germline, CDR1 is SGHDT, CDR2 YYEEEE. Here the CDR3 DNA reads TGTGCCAGCAGCTTGGTACACATGAACTACGAGCAGTACTTC. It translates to CASSLVHMNYEQYF.

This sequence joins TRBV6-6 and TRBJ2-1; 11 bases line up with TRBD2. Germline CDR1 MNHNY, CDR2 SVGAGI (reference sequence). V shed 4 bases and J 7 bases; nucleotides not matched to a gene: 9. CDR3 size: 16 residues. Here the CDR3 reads CASSWGLAGGGNEQFF. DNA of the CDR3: TGTGCCAGCAGTTGGGGGCTAGCGGGAGGAGGGAATGAGCAGTTCTTC.

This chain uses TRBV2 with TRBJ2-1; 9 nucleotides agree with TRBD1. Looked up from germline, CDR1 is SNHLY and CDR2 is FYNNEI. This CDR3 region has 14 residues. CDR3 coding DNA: TGTGCTTCCAGACAGGGGGTTTACTACAATGAGCAGTTCTTC. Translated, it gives CASRQGVYYNEQFF.

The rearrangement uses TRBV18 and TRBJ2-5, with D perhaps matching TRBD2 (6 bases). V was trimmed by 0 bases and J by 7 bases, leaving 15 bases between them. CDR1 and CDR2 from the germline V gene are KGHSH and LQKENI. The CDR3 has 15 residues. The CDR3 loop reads CASSPPGDSRTTQYF. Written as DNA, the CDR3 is TGTGCCAGCTCACCACCGGGGGACTCAAGAACGACCCAGTACTTC.

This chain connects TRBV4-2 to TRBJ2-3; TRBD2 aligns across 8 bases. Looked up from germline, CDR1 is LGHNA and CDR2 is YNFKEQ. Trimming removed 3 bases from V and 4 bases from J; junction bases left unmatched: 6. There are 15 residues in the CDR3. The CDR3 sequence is CASSQEREPADTQYF. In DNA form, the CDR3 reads TGTGCCAGCAGCCAGGAGCGGGAGCCAGCAGATACGCAGTATTTT.

The CDR3 reads CATNRGNYEQYF. The CDR3 nucleotides read TGTGCCACAAACAGGGGGAACTACGAGCAGTACTTC. The chain carries TRBV6-5 and TRBJ2-7; 8 nucleotides align to TRBD1. The CDR3 consists of 12 residues. With 10 bases clipped from V and 3 bases from J, the junction kept 5 bases outside the gene matches. The germline V gene encodes CDR1 MNHEY and CDR2 SVGAGI.

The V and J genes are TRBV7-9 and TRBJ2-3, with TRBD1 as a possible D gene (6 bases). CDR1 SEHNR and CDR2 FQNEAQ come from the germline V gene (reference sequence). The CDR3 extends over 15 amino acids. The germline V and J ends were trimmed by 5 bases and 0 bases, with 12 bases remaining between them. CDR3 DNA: TGTGCCAGCAGCACGGACAGAGCTAGCACAGATACGCAGTATTTT. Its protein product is CASSTDRASTDTQYF.

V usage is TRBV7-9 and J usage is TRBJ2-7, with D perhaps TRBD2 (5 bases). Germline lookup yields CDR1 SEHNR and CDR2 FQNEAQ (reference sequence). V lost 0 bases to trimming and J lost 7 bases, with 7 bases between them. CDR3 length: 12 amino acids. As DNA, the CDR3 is TGTGCCAGCAGCTTAGCTAGAGGGGAGCAGTACTTC. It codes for CASSLARGEQYF.

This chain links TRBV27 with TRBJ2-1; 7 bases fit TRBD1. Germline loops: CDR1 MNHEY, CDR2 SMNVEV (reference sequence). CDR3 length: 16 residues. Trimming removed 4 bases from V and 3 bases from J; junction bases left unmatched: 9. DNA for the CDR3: TGTGCCAGCAGTTCGCTTACAGGGGCCTTCTACAATGAGCAGTTCTTC. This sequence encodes CASSSLTGAFYNEQFF.

In nucleotides, the CDR3 is TGTGCCTGGCGGGAACGCGGGAGGGCCATCGAGACCCAGTACTTC. Translating it yields CAWRERGRAIETQYF. The chain links TRBV30 to TRBJ2-5, with 9 bases matching TRBD2. The CDR3 sequence is 15 residues long. V was pared by 5 bases and J by 5 bases, with 12 bases of the junction left unmatched. CDR1 and CDR2 (germline): GTSNPN, SVGIG (reference sequence). The full variable domain, completed using reference TRBV30 and TRBJ2-5, is SQTIHQWPATLVQPVGSPLSLECTVEGTSNPNLYWYRQAAGRGLQLLFYSVGIGQISSEVPQNLSASRPQDRQFILSSKKLLLSDSGFYLCAWRERGRAIETQYFGPGTRLLVL.

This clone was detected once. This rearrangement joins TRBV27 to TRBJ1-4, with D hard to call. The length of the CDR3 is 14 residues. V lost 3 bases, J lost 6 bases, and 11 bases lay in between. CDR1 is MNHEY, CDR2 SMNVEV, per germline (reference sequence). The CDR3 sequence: CASSLSGVHEKLFF. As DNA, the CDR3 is TGTGCCAGCAGTTTGTCCGGGGTTCATGAAAAACTGTTTTTT.

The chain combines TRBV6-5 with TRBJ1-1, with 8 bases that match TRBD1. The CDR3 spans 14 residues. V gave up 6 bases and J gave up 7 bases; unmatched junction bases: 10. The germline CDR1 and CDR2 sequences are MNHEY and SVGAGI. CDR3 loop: CASRLQGGDIEAFF. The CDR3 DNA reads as TGTGCCAGCAGATTACAGGGGGGGGATATTGAAGCTTTCTTT.

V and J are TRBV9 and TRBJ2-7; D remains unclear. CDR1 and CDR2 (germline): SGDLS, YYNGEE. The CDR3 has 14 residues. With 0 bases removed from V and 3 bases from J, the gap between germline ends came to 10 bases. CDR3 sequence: CASSVVPEFYEQYF. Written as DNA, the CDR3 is TGTGCCAGCAGCGTAGTTCCCGAGTTCTACGAGCAGTACTTC.

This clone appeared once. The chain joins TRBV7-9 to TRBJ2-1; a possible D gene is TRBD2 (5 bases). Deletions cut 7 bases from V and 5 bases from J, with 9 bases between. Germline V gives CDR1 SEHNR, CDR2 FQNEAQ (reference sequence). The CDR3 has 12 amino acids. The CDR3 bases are TGTGCCAGCATAGGAGGTCACAATGAGCAGTTCTTC. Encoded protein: CASIGGHNEQFF.

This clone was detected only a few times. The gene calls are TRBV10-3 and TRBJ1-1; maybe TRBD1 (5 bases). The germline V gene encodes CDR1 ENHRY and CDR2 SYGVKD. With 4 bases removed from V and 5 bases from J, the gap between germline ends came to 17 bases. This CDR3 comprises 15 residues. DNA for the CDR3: TGTGCCATCAGTGGTCCAGGGATACAAACTACTGAAGCTTTCTTT. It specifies CAISGPGIQTTEAFF.

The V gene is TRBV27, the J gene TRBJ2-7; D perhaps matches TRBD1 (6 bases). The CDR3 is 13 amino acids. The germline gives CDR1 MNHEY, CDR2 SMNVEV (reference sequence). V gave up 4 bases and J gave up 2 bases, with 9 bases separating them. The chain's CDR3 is CASSSRGTYEQYF. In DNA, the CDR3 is TGTGCCAGCAGTTCAAGGGGGACCTACGAGCAGTACTTC.

CDR3 region: CASSLLRGLRGELFF. The CDR3 DNA follows: TGCGCCAGCAGCTTGCTGCGGGGGCTCCGCGGGGAGCTGTTTTTT. This sequence joins TRBV5-1 and TRBJ2-2; a weak D match, TRBD2 (7 bases). Per the germline V gene, CDR1 is SGHRS and CDR2 is YFSETQ. The CDR3 runs 15 residues. Trimming took 1 base from V and 7 from J, leaving 14 bases between them. Full variable domain (remainder filled in from reference TRBV5-1 and TRBJ2-2): KAGVTQTPRYLIKTRGQQVTLSCSPISGHRSVSWYQQTPGQGLQFLFEYFSETQRNKGNFPGRFSGRQFSNSRSEMNVSTLELGDSALYLCASSLLRGLRGELFFGEGSRLTVL.

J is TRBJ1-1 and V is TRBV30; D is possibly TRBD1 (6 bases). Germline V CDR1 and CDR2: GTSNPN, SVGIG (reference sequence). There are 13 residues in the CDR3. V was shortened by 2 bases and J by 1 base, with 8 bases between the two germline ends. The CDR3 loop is CAWSRQANTEAFF. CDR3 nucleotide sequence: TGTGCCTGGAGTAGACAGGCGAACACTGAAGCTTTCTTT.

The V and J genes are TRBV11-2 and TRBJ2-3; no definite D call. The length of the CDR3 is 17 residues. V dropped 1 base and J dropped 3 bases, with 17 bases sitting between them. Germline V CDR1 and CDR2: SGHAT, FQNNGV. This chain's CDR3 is CASSLASYYGQTDTQYF. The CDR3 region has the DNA TGTGCCAGCAGCTTAGCCTCGTACTACGGTCAAACAGATACGCAGTATTTT. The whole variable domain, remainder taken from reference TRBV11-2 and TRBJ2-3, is EAGVAQSPRYKIIEKRQSVAFWCNPISGHATLYWYQQILGQGPKLLIQFQNNGVVDDSQLPKDRFSAERLKGVDSTLKIQPAKLEDSAVYLCASSLASYYGQTDTQYFGPGTRLTVL.

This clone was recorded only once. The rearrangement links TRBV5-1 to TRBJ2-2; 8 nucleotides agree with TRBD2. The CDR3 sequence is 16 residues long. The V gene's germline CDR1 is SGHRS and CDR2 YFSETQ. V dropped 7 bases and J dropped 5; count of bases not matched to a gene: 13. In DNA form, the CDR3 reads TGCGCCAGCGTCCCTAGCGGGTTCCTGCGGACCGGGGAGCTGTTTTTT. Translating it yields CASVPSGFLRTGELFF.

The DNA for the CDR3 is TGTGCCAGCAGGGGGCCCCGGGAAGCTTTCTTT. Translated, it gives CASRGPREAFF. The chain recombines TRBV21-1 with TRBJ1-1; the table gives TRBD1 as D, unverified against the DNA. TRBV21-1 is described as a pseudogene. CDR3 length: 11 residues.

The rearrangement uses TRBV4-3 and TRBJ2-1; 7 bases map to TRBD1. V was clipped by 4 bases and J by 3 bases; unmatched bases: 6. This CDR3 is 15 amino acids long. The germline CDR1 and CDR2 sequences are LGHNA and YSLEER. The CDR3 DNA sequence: TGCGCCAGCAGCCGCGACAGGGCGAGCTACAATGAGCAGTTCTTC. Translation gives CASSRDRASYNEQFF.

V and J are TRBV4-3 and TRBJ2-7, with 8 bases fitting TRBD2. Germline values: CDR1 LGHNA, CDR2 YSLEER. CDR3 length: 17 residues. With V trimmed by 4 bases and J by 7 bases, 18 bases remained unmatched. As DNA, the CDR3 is TGCGCCAGCAGCCTATACTACGTCGGCGGGAGGACGGGGGAGCAGTACTTC. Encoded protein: CASSLYYVGGRTGEQYF.

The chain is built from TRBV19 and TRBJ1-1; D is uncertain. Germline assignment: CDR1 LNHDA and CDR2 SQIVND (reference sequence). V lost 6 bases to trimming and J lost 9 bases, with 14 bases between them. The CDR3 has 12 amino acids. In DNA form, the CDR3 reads TGTGCCAGTAGCCCTAGCCCCGAACAAGCTTTCTTT. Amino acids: CASSPSPEQAFF.

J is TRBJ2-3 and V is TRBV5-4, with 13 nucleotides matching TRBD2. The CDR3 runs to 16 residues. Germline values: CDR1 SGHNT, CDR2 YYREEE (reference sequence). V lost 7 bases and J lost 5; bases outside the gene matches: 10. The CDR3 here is CASARGLAGSGDTQYF. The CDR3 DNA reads TGTGCCAGCGCCAGGGGACTAGCGGGATCTGGAGATACGCAGTATTTT. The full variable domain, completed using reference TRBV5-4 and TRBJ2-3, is ETGVTQSPTHLIKTRGQQVTLRCSSQSGHNTVSWYQQALGQGPQFIFQYYREEENGRGNFPPRFSGLQFPNYSSELNVNALELDDSALYLCASARGLAGSGDTQYFGPGTRLTVL.

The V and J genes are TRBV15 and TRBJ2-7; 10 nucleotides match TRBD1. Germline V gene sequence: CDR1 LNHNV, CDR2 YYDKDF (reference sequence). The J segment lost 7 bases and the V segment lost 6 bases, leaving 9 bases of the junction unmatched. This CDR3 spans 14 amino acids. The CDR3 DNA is TGTGCCACCAGTCGAGACAGGGGGCGCTGGGAGCAGTACTTC. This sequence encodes CATSRDRGRWEQYF. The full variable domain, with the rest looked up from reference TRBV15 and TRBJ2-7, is DAMVIQNPRYQVTQFGKPVTLSCSQTLNHNVMYWYQQKSSQAPKLLFHYYDKDFNNEADTPDNFQSRRPNTSFCFLDIRSPGLGDTAMYLCATSRDRGRWEQYFGPGTRLTVT.

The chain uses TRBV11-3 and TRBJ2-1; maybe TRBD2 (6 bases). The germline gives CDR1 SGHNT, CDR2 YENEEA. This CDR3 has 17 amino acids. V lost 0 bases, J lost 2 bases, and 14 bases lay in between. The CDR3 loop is CASSLDLPGAAYNEQFF. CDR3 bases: TGTGCCAGCAGCTTAGATCTCCCGGGAGCCGCCTACAATGAGCAGTTCTTC.

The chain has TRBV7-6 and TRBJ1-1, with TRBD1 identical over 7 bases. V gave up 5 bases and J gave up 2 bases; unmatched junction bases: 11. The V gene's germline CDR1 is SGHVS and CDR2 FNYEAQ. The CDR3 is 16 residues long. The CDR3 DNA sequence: TGTGCCAGCAGCGTTGGGACAGCCCTAGCAAACACTGAAGCTTTCTTT. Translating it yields CASSVGTALANTEAFF.

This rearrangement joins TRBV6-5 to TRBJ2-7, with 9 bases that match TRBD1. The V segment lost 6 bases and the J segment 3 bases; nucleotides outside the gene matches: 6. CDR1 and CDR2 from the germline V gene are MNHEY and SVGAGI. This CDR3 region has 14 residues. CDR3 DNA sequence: TGTGCCAGCAGCCCGGGACAGGGAAACTACGAGCAGTACTTC. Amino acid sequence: CASSPGQGNYEQYF.

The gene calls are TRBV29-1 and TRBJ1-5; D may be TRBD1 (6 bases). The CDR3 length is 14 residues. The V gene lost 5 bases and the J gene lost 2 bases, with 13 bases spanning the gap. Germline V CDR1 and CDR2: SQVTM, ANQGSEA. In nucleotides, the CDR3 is TGCAGCGTTCTACAGGGCTTTGGCAATCAGCCCCAGCATTTT. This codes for CSVLQGFGNQPQHF.

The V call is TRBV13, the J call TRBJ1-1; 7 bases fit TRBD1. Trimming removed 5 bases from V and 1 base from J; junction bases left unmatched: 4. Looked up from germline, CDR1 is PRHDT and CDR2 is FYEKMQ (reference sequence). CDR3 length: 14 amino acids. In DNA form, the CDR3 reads TGTGCCAGCAGCGACAGGGATTGGAACACTGAAGCTTTCTTT. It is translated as CASSDRDWNTEAFF.